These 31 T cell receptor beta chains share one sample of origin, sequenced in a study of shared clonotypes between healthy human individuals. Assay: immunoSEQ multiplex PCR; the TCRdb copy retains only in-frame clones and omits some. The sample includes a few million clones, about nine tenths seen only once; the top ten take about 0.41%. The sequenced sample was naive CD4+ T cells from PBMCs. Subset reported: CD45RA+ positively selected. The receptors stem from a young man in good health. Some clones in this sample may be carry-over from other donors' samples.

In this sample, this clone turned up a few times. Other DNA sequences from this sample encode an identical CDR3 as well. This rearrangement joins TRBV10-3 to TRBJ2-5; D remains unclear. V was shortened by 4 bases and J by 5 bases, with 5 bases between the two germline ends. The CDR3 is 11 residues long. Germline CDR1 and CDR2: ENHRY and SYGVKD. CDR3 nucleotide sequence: TGTGCCATCAGTGCTGGGGAGACCCAGTACTTC. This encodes CAISAGETQYF.

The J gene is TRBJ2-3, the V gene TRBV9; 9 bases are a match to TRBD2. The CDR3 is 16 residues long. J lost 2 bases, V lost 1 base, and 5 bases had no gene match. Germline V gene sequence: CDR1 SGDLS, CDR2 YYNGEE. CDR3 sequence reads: CASSVYGGRVTDTQYF. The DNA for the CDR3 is TGTGCCAGCAGCGTATATGGCGGGAGGGTCACAGATACGCAGTATTTT.

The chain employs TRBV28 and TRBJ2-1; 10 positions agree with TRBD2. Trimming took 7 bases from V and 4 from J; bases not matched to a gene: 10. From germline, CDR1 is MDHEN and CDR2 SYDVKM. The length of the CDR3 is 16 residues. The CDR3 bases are TGTGCCAGCAACCCTAGGGGGACTAGCGAGTACAATGAGCAGTTCTTC. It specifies CASNPRGTSEYNEQFF.

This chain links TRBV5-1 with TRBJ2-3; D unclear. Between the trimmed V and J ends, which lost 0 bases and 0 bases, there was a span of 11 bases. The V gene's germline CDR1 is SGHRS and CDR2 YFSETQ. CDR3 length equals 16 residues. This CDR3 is CASSLEGGRSTDTQYF. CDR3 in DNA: TGCGCCAGCAGCTTGGAGGGCGGACGTAGCACAGATACGCAGTATTTT.

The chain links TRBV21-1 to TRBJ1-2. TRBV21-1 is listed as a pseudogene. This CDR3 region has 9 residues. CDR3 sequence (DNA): TGTGCCAGCTCACTCGGCTACACCTTC. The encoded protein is CASSLGYTF.

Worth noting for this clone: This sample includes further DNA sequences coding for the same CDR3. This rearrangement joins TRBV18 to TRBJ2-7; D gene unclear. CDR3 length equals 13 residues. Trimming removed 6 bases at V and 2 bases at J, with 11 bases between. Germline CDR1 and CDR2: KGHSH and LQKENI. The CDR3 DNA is TGTGCCAGCTCGCCCGGGTTTACCTACGAGCAGTACTTC. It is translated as CASSPGFTYEQYF.

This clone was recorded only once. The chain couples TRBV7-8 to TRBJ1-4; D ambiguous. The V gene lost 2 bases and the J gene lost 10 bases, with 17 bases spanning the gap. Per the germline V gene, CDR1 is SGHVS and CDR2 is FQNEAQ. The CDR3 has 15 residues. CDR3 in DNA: TGTGCCAGCAGCTTATTTGGATCCGCAATGGGAAAACTGTTTTTT. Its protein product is CASSLFGSAMGKLFF.

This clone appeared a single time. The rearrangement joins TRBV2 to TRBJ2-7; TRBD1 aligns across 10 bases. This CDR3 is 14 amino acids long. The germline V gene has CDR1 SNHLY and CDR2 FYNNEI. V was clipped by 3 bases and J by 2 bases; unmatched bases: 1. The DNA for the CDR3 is TGTGCCAGCAGTGAGGACAGGGGGACCTACGAGCAGTACTTC. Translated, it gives CASSEDRGTYEQYF. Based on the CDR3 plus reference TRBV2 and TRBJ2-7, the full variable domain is EPEVTQTPSHQVTQMGQEVILRCVPISNHLYFYWYRQILGQKVEFLVSFYNNEISEKSEIFDDQFSVERPDGSNFTLKIRSTKLEDSAMYFCASSEDRGTYEQYFGPGTRLTVT.

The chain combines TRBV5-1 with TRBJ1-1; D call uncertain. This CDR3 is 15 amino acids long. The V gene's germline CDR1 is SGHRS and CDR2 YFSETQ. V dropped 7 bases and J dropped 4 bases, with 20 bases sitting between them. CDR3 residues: CASDPFDLQRTEAFF. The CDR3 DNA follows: TGCGCCAGCGACCCCTTTGATCTACAGCGCACTGAAGCTTTCTTT.

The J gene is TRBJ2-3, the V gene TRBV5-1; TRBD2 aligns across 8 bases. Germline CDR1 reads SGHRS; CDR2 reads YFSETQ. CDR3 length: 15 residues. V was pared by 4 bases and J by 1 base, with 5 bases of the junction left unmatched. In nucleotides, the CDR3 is TGCGCCAGCAGCGCCGGGACTAGACGCACAGATACGCAGTATTTT. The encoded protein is CASSAGTRRTDTQYF.

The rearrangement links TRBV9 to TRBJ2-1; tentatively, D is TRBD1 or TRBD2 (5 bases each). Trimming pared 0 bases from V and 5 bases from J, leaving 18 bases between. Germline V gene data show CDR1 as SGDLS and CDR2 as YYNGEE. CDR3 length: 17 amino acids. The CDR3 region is CASSVGGDRSFHNEQFF. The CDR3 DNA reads TGTGCCAGCAGCGTAGGTGGGGACCGTTCGTTCCACAATGAGCAGTTCTTC. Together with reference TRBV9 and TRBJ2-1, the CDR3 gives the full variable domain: DSGVTQTPKHLITATGQRVTLRCSPRSGDLSVYWYQQSLDQGLQFLIQYYNGEERAKGNILERFSAQQFPDLHSELNLSSLELGDSALYFCASSVGGDRSFHNEQFFGPGTRLTVL.

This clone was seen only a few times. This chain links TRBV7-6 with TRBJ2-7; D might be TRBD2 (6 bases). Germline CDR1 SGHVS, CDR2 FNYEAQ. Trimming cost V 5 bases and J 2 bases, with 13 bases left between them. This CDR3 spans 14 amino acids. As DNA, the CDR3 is TGTGCCAGCAGCCATAATAGCGGTACCTACGAGCAGTACTTC. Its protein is CASSHNSGTYEQYF.

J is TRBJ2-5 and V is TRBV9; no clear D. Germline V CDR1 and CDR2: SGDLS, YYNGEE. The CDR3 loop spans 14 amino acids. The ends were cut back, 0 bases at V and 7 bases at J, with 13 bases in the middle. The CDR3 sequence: CASSVATDLGTQYF. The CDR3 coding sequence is TGTGCCAGCAGCGTAGCTACCGATCTCGGGACCCAGTACTTC.

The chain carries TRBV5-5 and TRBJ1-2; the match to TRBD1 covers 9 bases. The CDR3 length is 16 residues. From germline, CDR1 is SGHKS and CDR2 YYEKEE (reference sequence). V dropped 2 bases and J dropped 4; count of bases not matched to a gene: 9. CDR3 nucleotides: TGTGCCAGCAGCTTTGGGACAGGGTCTATTGTCTATGGCTACACCTTC. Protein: CASSFGTGSIVYGYTF.

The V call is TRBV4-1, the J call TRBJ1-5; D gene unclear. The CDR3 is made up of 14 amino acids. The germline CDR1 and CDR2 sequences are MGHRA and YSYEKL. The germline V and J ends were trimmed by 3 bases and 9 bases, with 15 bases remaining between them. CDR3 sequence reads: CASSHEVADRPQHF. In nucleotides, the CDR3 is TGCGCCAGCAGCCACGAGGTGGCGGATCGGCCCCAGCATTTT.

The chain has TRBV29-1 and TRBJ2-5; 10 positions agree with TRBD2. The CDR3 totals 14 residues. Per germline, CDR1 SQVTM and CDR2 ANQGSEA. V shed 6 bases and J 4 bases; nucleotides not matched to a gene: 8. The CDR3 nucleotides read TGCAGCGTCCTGGGGGCTAGCGGGGGAGAGACCCAGTACTTC. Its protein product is CSVLGASGGETQYF.

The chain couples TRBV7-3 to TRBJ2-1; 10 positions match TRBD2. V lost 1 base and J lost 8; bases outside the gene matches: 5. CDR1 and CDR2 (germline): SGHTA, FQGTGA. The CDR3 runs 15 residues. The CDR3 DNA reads TGTGCCAGCAGCTTAATAGCGGGAGGATCTGATGAGCAGTTCTTC. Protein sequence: CASSLIAGGSDEQFF.

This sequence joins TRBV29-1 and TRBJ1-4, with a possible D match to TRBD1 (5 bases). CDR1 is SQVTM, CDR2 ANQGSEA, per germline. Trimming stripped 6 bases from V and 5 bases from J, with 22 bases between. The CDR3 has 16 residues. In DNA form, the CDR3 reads TGCAGCGTCGCAAGCTGGGGCGACTTCTCGAATGAAAAACTGTTTTTT. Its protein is CSVASWGDFSNEKLFF.

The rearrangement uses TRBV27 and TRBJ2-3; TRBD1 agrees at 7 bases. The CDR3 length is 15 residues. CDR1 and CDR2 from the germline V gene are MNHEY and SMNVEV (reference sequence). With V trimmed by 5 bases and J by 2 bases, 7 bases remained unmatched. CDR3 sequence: CASSGRDRSTDTQYF. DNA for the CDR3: TGTGCCAGCAGTGGACGGGACAGATCCACAGATACGCAGTATTTT.

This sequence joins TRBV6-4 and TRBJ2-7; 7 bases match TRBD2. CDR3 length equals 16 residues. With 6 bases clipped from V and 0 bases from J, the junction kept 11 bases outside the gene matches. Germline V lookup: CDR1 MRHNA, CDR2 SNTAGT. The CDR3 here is CASSNLRAGVSYEQYF. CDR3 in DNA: TGTGCCAGCAGCAATCTCCGGGCGGGAGTCTCCTACGAGCAGTACTTC.

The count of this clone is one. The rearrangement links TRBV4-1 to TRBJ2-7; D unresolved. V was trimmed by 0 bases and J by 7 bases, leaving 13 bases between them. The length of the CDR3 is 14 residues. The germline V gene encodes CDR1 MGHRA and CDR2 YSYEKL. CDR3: CASSQESLLGEQYF. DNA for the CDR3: TGCGCCAGCAGCCAAGAATCCCTCCTGGGGGAGCAGTACTTC.

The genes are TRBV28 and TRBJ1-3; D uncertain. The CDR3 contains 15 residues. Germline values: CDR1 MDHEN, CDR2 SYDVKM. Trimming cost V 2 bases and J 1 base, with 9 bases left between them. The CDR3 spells CASSLAQISGNTIYF. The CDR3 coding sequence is TGTGCCAGCAGTTTAGCACAGATATCTGGAAACACCATATATTTT.

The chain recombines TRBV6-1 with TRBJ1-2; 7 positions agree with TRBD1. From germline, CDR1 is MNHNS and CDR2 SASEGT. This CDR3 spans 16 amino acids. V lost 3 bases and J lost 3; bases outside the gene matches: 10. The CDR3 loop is CASSDRRQGGYYGYTF. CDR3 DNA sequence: TGTGCCAGCAGTGATAGGCGACAGGGAGGGTACTATGGCTACACCTTC.

The CDR3 loop reads CASSSLDSGNTIYF. For the CDR3, the DNA is TGTGCCAGCAGCTCGTTGGACTCTGGAAACACCATATATTTT. The V gene is TRBV5-4, the J gene TRBJ1-3; D is unclear. Germline lookup yields CDR1 SGHNT and CDR2 YYREEE (reference sequence). Trimming took 3 bases from V and 0 from J, leaving 7 bases between them. The CDR3 totals 14 residues.

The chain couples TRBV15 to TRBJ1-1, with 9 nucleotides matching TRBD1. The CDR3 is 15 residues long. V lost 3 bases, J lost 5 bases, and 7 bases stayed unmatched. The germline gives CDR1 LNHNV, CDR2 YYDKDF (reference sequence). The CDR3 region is CATSRDRGMGTEAFF. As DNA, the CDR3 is TGTGCCACCAGCAGGGACAGGGGAATGGGAACTGAAGCTTTCTTT.

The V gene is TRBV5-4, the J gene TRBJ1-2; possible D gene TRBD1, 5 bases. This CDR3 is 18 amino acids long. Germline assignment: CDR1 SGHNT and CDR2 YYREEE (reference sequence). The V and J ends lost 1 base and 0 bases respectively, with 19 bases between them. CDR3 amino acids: CASSLRGTAPLANYGYTF. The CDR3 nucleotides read TGTGCCAGCAGCTTGAGAGGGACGGCACCCCTAGCTAACTATGGCTACACCTTC.

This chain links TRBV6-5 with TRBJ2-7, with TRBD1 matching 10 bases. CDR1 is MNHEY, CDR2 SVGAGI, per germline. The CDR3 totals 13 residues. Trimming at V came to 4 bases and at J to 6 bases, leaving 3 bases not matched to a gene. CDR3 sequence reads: CASSLGQGSEQYF. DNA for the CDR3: TGTGCCAGCAGTTTGGGACAGGGGAGCGAGCAGTACTTC.

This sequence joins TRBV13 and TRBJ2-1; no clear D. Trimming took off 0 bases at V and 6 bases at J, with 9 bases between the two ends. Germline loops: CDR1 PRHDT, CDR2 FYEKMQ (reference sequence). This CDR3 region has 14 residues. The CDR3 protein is CASSLGRVGNEQFF. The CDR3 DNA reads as TGTGCCAGCAGCTTAGGCCGCGTCGGCAATGAGCAGTTCTTC.

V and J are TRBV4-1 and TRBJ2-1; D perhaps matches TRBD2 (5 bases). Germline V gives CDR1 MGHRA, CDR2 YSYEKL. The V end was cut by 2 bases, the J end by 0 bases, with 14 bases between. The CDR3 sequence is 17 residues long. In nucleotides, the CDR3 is TGCGCCAGCAGCCAATCGAGGACGGGGAGCTCCTACAATGAGCAGTTCTTC. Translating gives CASSQSRTGSSYNEQFF.

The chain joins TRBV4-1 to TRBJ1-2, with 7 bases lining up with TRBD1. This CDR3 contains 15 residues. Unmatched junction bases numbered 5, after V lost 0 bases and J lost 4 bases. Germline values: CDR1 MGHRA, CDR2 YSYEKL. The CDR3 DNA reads TGCGCCAGCAGCCAAGAGCACGCAGGGGGCTATGGCTACACCTTC. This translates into CASSQEHAGGYGYTF.

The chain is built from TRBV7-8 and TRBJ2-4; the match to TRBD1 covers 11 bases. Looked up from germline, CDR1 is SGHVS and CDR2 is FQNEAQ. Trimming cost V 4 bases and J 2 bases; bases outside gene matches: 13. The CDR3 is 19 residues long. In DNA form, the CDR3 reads TGTGCCAGCAGCTCACACGTACTCCGGGACAGGGGGACCAAAAACATTCAGTACTTC. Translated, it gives CASSSHVLRDRGTKNIQYF.